These 22 T cell receptor beta chains were sequenced from one sample in a study of T-cell reconstitution after alpha-beta-depleted transplantation in children. A TCRbeta library incorporating unique molecular identifiers was prepared. Each CDR3 protein is one row after TCRdb ran MiXCR on the PCR reads. The table has 250,000 to 400,000 distinct CDR3 sequences, 23% seen once; the top ten hold 9.5% to 12%. The sequences come from PBMCs, mostly from graft donor cells, collected 180 days after TCRalphabeta/CD19-depleted stem cell transplant. These TCRs come from a male patient aged 10-17 years who had a stem cell transplant for acute lymphoblastic leukemia, so the T cells may come from the graft donor.

This clonotype was seen more than once but under ten times. CDR3 in amino acids: CSGSGGGYGYTF. The DNA for the CDR3 is TGCAGTGGTTCAGGGGGTGGATATGGCTACACCTTC. The genes are TRBV20-1 and TRBJ1-2; 7 nucleotides align to TRBD1. The CDR3 totals 12 residues. The V gene end was trimmed by 7 bases and the J gene end by 5 bases; junction bases not matched to a gene: 7. Germline V gives CDR1 DFQATT, CDR2 SNEGSKA (reference sequence).

In its sample, this clonotype was seen a few times. The CDR3 bases are TGCGCCAGCAGCAGGGGGGACTCCGCTCGGGATGAGCAGTTCTTC. Amino acid sequence: CASSRGDSARDEQFF. The chain recombines TRBV5-1 with TRBJ2-1; D is possibly TRBD1 or TRBD2 (6 bases each). V was clipped by 4 bases and J by 8 bases, with 19 bases between them. This CDR3 comprises 15 residues. CDR1 SGHRS and CDR2 YFSETQ come from the germline V gene.

This clonotype was seen a handful of times. The chain joins TRBV4-1 to TRBJ1-2; 8 bases map to TRBD1. This CDR3 contains 16 residues. Unmatched junction bases numbered 8, after V lost 1 base and J lost 4 bases. Per germline, CDR1 MGHRA and CDR2 YSYEKL. The CDR3 DNA is TGCGCCAGCAGCCAAGCCCTGACAGGGGCCCTCTATGGCTACACCTTC. This translates into CASSQALTGALYGYTF.

This clonotype was detected only a few times. This chain joins TRBV29-1 and TRBJ2-1, with 11 nucleotides matching TRBD2. The CDR3 spans 15 residues. Germline loops: CDR1 SQVTM, CDR2 ANQGSEA. V gave up 2 bases and J gave up 3 bases; unmatched junction bases: 3. CDR3 nucleotide sequence: TGCAGCGTTGAACGGCTAGCGGGGGGCTACAATGAGCAGTTCTTC. The encoded protein is CSVERLAGGYNEQFF.

The rearrangement uses TRBV6-1 and TRBJ1-6; possible D gene TRBD1, 5 bases. V lost 5 bases, J lost 8 bases, and 16 bases lay in between. The CDR3 is made up of 15 amino acids. The germline V gene encodes CDR1 MNHNS and CDR2 SASEGT. In DNA form, the CDR3 reads TGTGCCAGCAGTCGCAGGGTATTAGGGGATTCACCCCTCCACTTT. It yields the protein CASSRRVLGDSPLHF.

This clonotype has a handful of counts. V and J are TRBV7-9 and TRBJ1-3, with a weak D call TRBD1 (6 bases). This CDR3 comprises 13 residues. The germline V gene encodes CDR1 SEHNR and CDR2 FQNEAQ (reference sequence). The V and J ends lost 8 bases and 4 bases respectively, with 12 bases between them. The CDR3 nucleotides are TGTGCCAGCCCCGGGACACCGGGAAACACCATATATTTT. It codes for CASPGTPGNTIYF.

Here the CDR3 reads CASARETQYF. The DNA for the CDR3 is TGTGCCAGCGCTCGGGAGACCCAGTACTTC. This chain links TRBV25-1 with TRBJ2-5; D not certain. This CDR3 has 10 amino acids. Germline CDR1 and CDR2: MGHDK and SYGVNS. V was shortened by 8 bases and J by 5 bases, with 6 bases between the two germline ends. The full variable domain, in which reference TRBV25-1 and TRBJ2-5 provide the parts outside the CDR3, is EADIYQTPRYLVIGTGKKITLECSQTMGHDKMYWYQQDPGMELHLIHYSYGVNSTEKGDLSSESTVSRIRTEHFPLTLESARPSHTSQYLCASARETQYFGPGTRLLVL.

This clonotype has only a few counts. V usage is TRBV5-1 and J usage is TRBJ2-5; D unclear. Germline V lookup: CDR1 SGHRS, CDR2 YFSETQ. V gave up 2 bases and J gave up 2 bases, with 13 bases separating them. The CDR3 totals 15 residues. The CDR3 loop reads CASSFHTEQQETQYF. CDR3 DNA: TGCGCCAGCAGCTTTCATACGGAGCAACAAGAGACCCAGTACTTC.

The chain links TRBV11-1 to TRBJ2-1, with 9 positions matching TRBD2. The V segment lost 0 bases and the J segment 6 bases; nucleotides outside the gene matches: 12. Germline CDR1 SGHAT, CDR2 FQDESV (reference sequence). CDR3 length: 18 amino acids. The CDR3 DNA is TGTGCCAGCAGCTTAGCGGGGGGCGAGGGACTAGCCTTCAATGAGCAGTTCTTC. It codes for CASSLAGGEGLAFNEQFF.

In its sample, this clonotype was seen a few times. The J gene is TRBJ2-5, the V gene TRBV11-2, with 8 nucleotides matching TRBD1. V lost 5 bases, J lost 4 bases, and 6 bases stayed unmatched. The CDR3 has 14 amino acids. CDR1 is SGHAT and CDR2 is FQNNGV in the germline V gene. CDR3 in amino acids: CASSSWDRPETQYF. In DNA, the CDR3 is TGTGCCAGCAGCAGCTGGGACAGGCCAGAGACCCAGTACTTC. Full variable domain (missing parts from reference TRBV11-2 and TRBJ2-5): EAGVAQSPRYKIIEKRQSVAFWCNPISGHATLYWYQQILGQGPKLLIQFQNNGVVDDSQLPKDRFSAERLKGVDSTLKIQPAKLEDSAVYLCASSSWDRPETQYFGPGTRLLVL.

This clonotype was seen a few times. V is TRBV7-8 and J is TRBJ2-3; TRBD1 might be the D (5 bases). This CDR3 is 14 amino acids long. The V end was cut by 5 bases, the J end by 6 bases, with 15 bases between. CDR1 is SGHVS and CDR2 is FQNEAQ in the germline V gene. In DNA form, the CDR3 reads TGTGCCAGCAGCCGGCGGCCAGGGTCGGATACGCAGTATTTT. Translating gives CASSRRPGSDTQYF.

This clonotype showed up just a few times. This chain joins TRBV7-8 and TRBJ2-1; D is unresolved. Trimming cost V 5 bases and J 13 bases, with 12 bases left between them. CDR1 is SGHVS and CDR2 is FQNEAQ in the germline V gene. The length of the CDR3 is 11 residues. The CDR3 DNA sequence: TGTGCCAGCAGCATAACCACCTTTCAGTTCTTC. It yields the protein CASSITTFQFF. Complete variable domain (other parts from reference TRBV7-8 and TRBJ2-1): GAGVSQSPRYKVAKRGQDVALRCDPISGHVSLFWYQQALGQGPEFLTYFQNEAQLDKSGLPSDRFFAERPEGSVSTLKIQRTQQEDSAVYLCASSITTFQFFGPGTRLTVL.

The chain links TRBV7-9 to TRBJ2-1; perhaps D is TRBD1 or TRBD2 (5 bases each). This CDR3 comprises 16 residues. V lost 2 bases and J 6 bases, leaving 17 bases between the germline ends. The germline CDR1 and CDR2 sequences are SEHNR and FQNEAQ (reference sequence). CDR3 amino acids: CASSLYLVGDFNEQFF. The DNA for the CDR3 is TGTGCCAGCAGCTTATATTTAGTGGGGGATTTCAATGAGCAGTTCTTC.

This clonotype occurred a few times. The rearrangement uses TRBV12-3 or TRBV12-4 and TRBJ2-5; no clear D gene. The CDR3 loop spans 16 amino acids. The V gene lost 1 base and the J gene lost 2 bases, with 14 bases spanning the gap. CDR3 sequence reads: CASSLGPANYQETQYF. In DNA form, the CDR3 reads TGTGCCAGCAGTTTAGGGCCAGCCAACTATCAAGAGACCCAGTACTTC.

The chain couples TRBV9 to TRBJ1-2; 7 bases are shared with TRBD1. Germline V gene data show CDR1 as SGDLS and CDR2 as YYNGEE. With V trimmed by 2 bases and J by 3 bases, 1 base remained unmatched. The CDR3 has 13 amino acids. CDR3 loop: CASSVTGYYGYTF. The CDR3 nucleotides read TGTGCCAGCAGCGTGACAGGGTACTATGGCTACACCTTC.

A word on this clonotype: The junction differs from germline at one of its ends, possibly a read error. V gene TRBV5-1 combines with J gene TRBJ2-4; D is undetermined. The CDR3 has 17 residues. The germline gives CDR1 SGHRS, CDR2 YFSETQ. CDR3 loop: CAGSLVPTDIAKNIQYF. CDR3 DNA sequence: TGCGCCGGCAGCTTGGTTCCCACAGACATAGCCAAAAACATTCAGTACTTC.

This clonotype was counted at least ten times. The genes are TRBV29-1 and TRBJ1-2; no clear D gene. Trimming removed 5 bases at V and 1 base at J, with 14 bases between. CDR1 and CDR2 from the germline V gene are SQVTM and ANQGSEA. The CDR3 covers 14 residues. The CDR3 region is CSVKGYPLNYGYTF. DNA for the CDR3: TGCAGCGTTAAGGGATATCCGCTTAACTATGGCTACACCTTC. The full variable domain, completed using reference TRBV29-1 and TRBJ1-2, is SAVISQKPSRDICQRGTSLTIQCQVDSQVTMMFWYRQQPGQSLTLIATANQGSEATYESGFVIDKFPISRPNLTFSTLTVSNMSPEDSSIYLCSVKGYPLNYGYTFGSGTRLTVV.

This chain links TRBV29-1 with TRBJ2-1, with D perhaps matching TRBD2 (6 bases). The germline V and J ends were trimmed by 1 base and 4 bases, with 17 bases remaining between them. The V gene's germline CDR1 is SQVTM and CDR2 ANQGSEA. The CDR3 is 16 amino acids. Written as DNA, the CDR3 is TGCAGCGTTGAAGGCAGGGAGGCGGCAATATACAATGAGCAGTTCTTC. As protein: CSVEGREAAIYNEQFF.

The V and J genes are TRBV12-3 or TRBV12-4 and TRBJ2-2; possibly TRBD2 for D (5 bases). CDR3 length equals 16 residues. V dropped 3 bases and J dropped 0 bases, with 11 bases sitting between them. DNA for the CDR3: TGTGCCAGCAGTTTCAAGAGAGGGCCGAACACCGGGGAGCTGTTTTTT. Its protein product is CASSFKRGPNTGELFF.

V and J are TRBV6-1 and TRBJ2-1; 14 positions agree with TRBD2. Germline V gene sequence: CDR1 MNHNS, CDR2 SASEGT. V trimming: 6 bases; J trimming: 3 bases; junction bases outside the gene matches: 4. This CDR3 contains 16 residues. The CDR3 DNA is TGTGCCAGCAGGGGACTAGCGGGGGTCTACTACAATGAGCAGTTCTTC. It codes for CASRGLAGVYYNEQFF.

V usage is TRBV29-1 and J usage is TRBJ1-1, with D perhaps matching TRBD1 (5 bases). CDR1 SQVTM and CDR2 ANQGSEA come from the germline V gene. The CDR3 consists of 13 residues. V lost 4 bases, J lost 3 bases, and 12 bases lay in between. CDR3 nucleotides: TGCAGCGTTGTGCGGGGCGGCGACACTGAAGCTTTCTTT. Translating it yields CSVVRGGDTEAFF.

This clonotype was seen a handful of times. The chain links TRBV28 to TRBJ2-3; possible D gene TRBD1, 6 bases. This CDR3 spans 14 amino acids. The germline V gene has CDR1 MDHEN and CDR2 SYDVKM. The V and J ends lost 11 bases and 0 bases respectively, with 15 bases between them. The CDR3 nucleotides are TGTGCCCAAAGGGGGTCCTCTAGCACAGATACGCAGTATTTT. It is translated as CAQRGSSSTDTQYF.